This T cell receptor (beta chain) stems from a study of T cells after yellow fever vaccination. About the study: Any fraction with a low cell number was prepared using SMART-Seq v4 Ultra Low Input. Whole-study results and caveats: The booster response re-showed most primary clones: 96% CD4, about 89% CD8.

TCR cDNA was made by 5'RACE template switching, adding a universal primer site and UMIs. MiXCR, run by TCRdb on the 5' RACE reads, gives a single entry per CDR3 protein. The sample lists more than 450,000 distinct CDR3 sequences, 20% to 25% occurring once. Comments on this clonotype: Its target is not known.

Germline V gives CDR1 MNHEY, CDR2 SVGAGI. V lost 0 bases to trimming and J lost 3 bases, with 12 bases between them. This CDR3 comprises 15 residues. This sequence was found in a man aged 18 to 29 who received the YFV17D yellow fever vaccine. Specimen: PBMCs, collected approximately 20 days after the first yellow fever vaccination. The chain employs TRBV6-5 and TRBJ2-7, with D unclear. The CDR3 DNA follows: TGTGCCAGCAGTTACTCCCCCGACGGAAACTACGAGCAGTACTTC. It encodes CASSYSPDGNYEQYF.